Following are 5 T cell receptor beta chains from one sample sequenced in a study of regulatory T cells in long-lasting Graves disease. As to time point: persistent/refractory GD, antithyroid drugs over 5 years with positive TRAb. Preparation of the TCR library used RNA extracted from PBMCs. Sequencing libraries for TCR beta were prepared with iRepertoire HTBI primers and Arm-PCR of CDR3 regions. In TCRdb, the multiplex PCR reads were re-called with MiXCR into one record per CDR3 protein. The sample lists more than 300,000 distinct CDR3 sequences; about 19% were seen once. The specimen was peripheral blood mononuclear cells (PBMCs), collected when the disease was refractory, from a patient treated with antithyroid drugs. Every receptor here comes from a female donor with Graves disease.

In its sample, this clonotype was seen many times. The rearrangement uses TRBV30 and TRBJ1-4; D gene unclear. The germline CDR1 and CDR2 sequences are GTSNPN and SVGIG (reference sequence). Between the trimmed V and J ends, which lost 3 bases and 0 bases, there was a span of 8 bases. CDR3 length equals 14 residues. CDR3 nucleotides: TGTGCCTGGAGCGAAGGCTCAACTAATGAAAAACTGTTTTTT. Its protein product is CAWSEGSTNEKLFF.

Comments on this clonotype: A much larger clone sits a single nucleotide away, making a read error possible. CDR3 nucleotide sequence: TGTGCCAGCAGCTCCGGGGACAGGTATAGGACCTACGAGCAGTACTTC. It translates to CASSSGDRYRTYEQYF. The V call is TRBV11-2, the J call TRBJ2-7; 8 nucleotides align to TRBD1. J lost 2 bases, V lost 4 bases, and 10 bases had no gene match. CDR1 and CDR2 (germline): SGHAT, FQNNGV. The CDR3 loop spans 16 amino acids.

This clonotype was observed many times. The chain recombines TRBV3-1 with TRBJ1-1; 7 positions match TRBD1. Trimming removed 0 bases from V and 9 bases from J; junction bases left unmatched: 4. Per the germline V gene, CDR1 is LGHDT and CDR2 is YNNKEL (reference sequence). This CDR3 has 13 amino acids. The CDR3 protein is CASSQDRGLQAFF. The CDR3 nucleotides read TGTGCCAGCAGCCAAGATAGGGGGCTCCAAGCTTTCTTT.

Points on this clonotype: This may arise from a read error, as a much more abundant clone is one base away. Without the conserved terminal phenylalanine or tryptophan, this CDR3 likely stems from a read error. The rearrangement uses TRBV6-2 or TRBV6-3 and TRBJ1-1; TRBD1 might be the D (5 bases). The ends were cut back, 6 bases at V and 2 bases at J, with 13 bases in the middle. The CDR3 is 14 residues long. Germline V gene data show CDR1 as MNHEY and CDR2 as SVGEGT. The DNA of the CDR3 is TGTGCCAGCAGAACCTTTAGGGGAAACACTGAAGCTTTCCTT. Translating gives CASRTFRGNTEAFL.

This clonotype appeared many times. The DNA of the CDR3 is TGTGCCAGCACGACAGGGCTGGCCTACGAGCAGTACTTC. This sequence encodes CASTTGLAYEQYF. J is TRBJ2-7 and V is TRBV6-2 or TRBV6-3; TRBD1 matches at 7 bases. The length of the CDR3 is 13 residues. The V gene end was trimmed by 7 bases and the J gene end by 2 bases; junction bases not matched to a gene: 5. Germline loops: CDR1 MNHEY, CDR2 SVGEGT.